The clone carrying this T cell receptor (beta chain) came up once. As yet, its antigen is unknown. Vbeta (60) and Jbeta (13) primers were used in the PCR. Clones were sequenced by immunoSEQ multiplex PCR, and TCRdb holds only the in-frame ones, with some missing. The table has about 120,000 clones, 80% to 90% seen once. The CDR3 covers 17 residues. With 3 bases clipped from V and 5 bases from J, the junction kept 9 bases outside the gene matches. Germline CDR1 is LNHDA and CDR2 is SQIVND (reference sequence). The data were obtained in a study of cytomegalovirus exposure and HLA in healthy donors. Regarding the study as a whole: As immune exposure information, only CMV serostatus was available. In the analysis, some V segments, TRBV6-2 and TRBV6-3 included, were excluded as indistinguishable. The likely explanation for a cluster of highly shared sequence variants was sequencing artifact. Earlier results showed most TCR beta V segments being productive about 90% or about 30% of the time.

The gene calls are TRBV19 and TRBJ2-2; 10 nucleotides agree with TRBD2. The sequenced sample consisted of PBMCs. This receptor was taken from a male donor in good health and CMV-seropositive. The CDR3 sequence is CASSIGTASGSTGELFF. For the CDR3, the DNA is TGTGCCAGTAGTATCGGGACAGCTAGCGGGAGTACCGGGGAGCTGTTTTTT.